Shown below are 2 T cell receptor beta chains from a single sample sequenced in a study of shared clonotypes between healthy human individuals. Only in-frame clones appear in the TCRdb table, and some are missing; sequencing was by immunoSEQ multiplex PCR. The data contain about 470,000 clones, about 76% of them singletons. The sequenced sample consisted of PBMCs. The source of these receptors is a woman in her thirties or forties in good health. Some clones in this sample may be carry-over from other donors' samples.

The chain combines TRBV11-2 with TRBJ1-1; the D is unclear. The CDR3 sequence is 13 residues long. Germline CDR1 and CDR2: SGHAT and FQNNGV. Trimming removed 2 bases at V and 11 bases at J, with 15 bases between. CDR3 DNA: TGTGCCAGCAGCTTAATCGGCCTAGAGGCGGCTTTCTTT. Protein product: CASSLIGLEAAFF.

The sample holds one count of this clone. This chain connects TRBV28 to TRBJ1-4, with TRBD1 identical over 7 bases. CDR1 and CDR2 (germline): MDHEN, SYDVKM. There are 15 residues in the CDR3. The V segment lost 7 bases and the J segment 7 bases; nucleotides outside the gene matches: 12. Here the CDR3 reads CASIPNRGGGEKLFF. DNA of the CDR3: TGTGCCAGCATCCCAAACAGGGGTGGTGGTGAAAAACTGTTTTTT.